This T cell receptor (beta chain) was retrieved from a study of identifying expanded T cells in peripheral blood. Study-wide results and caveats: Over approximately two and four weeks, about 15 and 18 clones changed, versus more than 1 between replicates. Two-week clone count variance significantly increased as total template count grew.

Only in-frame clones appear in the TCRdb table, and some are missing; sequencing was by immunoSEQ multiplex PCR. The sample comprises around 85,000 clones, more than 70% of which are singletons, and roughly 19% rests with the top ten. For this clone: Its antigen is currently unknown.

No infections or other immune events were documented during collection. This TCR derives from a person aged 18 to 75 in good health. The source material was blood.

CDR3 in amino acids: CASSPSGPRYEQYF. The CDR3 region has the DNA TGTGCCAGCTCACCCTCCGGGCCCCGCTACGAGCAGTACTTC. The chain carries TRBV18 and TRBJ2-7; unclear D gene. The CDR3 covers 14 residues. Germline loops: CDR1 KGHSH, CDR2 LQKENI. The germline V and J ends were trimmed by 3 bases and 3 bases, with 12 bases remaining between them.